One TCR beta chain is described in this entry. In the original analysis: Estimated nucleated cell counts came from reference gene primer amplification. The table came from immunoSEQ multiplex PCR; TCRdb's copy has only in-frame clones and leaves some out. Clone size and the V and J calls come from that table; the DNA yielded D and trimming. The sample lists about 360,000 clones; approximately 87% were seen once. These data are taken from a study of blood T cell repertoires in COVID-19. The sample comprised PBMCs or T cells enriched from blood (not recorded which). The TCR comes from a middle-aged man in a cohort exposed to, infected with or recovered from COVID-19 (not recorded which).

The CDR3 is CAWSVVGGPSYF. CDR3 sequence (DNA): TGTGCCTGGAGTGTGGTGGGGGGTCCGTCATATTTT. The rearrangement links TRBV30 to TRBJ1-3; TRBD1 is a possible D gene (5 bases). V lost 0 bases, J lost 15 bases, and 15 bases lay in between. The CDR3 spans 12 residues. CDR1 is GTSNPN, CDR2 SVGIG, per germline (reference sequence).